Listed below are T cell receptor beta chains from one sample, sequenced in a study of brain T cells in children with intractable seizures. TCRdb's table, derived via immunoSEQ multiplex PCR, lists solely in-frame clones and lacks some. Counted here are 340,000 or so clones, 93% occurring once; the ten biggest clones make up around 5%. The sample was peripheral blood, taken less than 6 months after surgery. Every receptor here comes from a boy in the first two years of life with tuberous sclerosis and intractable seizures. The CDR3 runs from the conserved cysteine through the conserved F or W. D genes are given only for firm matches. Some rows have no size entry. The others give once, few or many, or a class for an expanded clone.

J gene | clone size | V gene | D gene | CDR3 DNA | CDR3 protein
TRBJ1-2 | . | TRBV5-1 | . | TGCGCCAGCAGGGGGAGGGTTCTTGATGACTATGGCTACACCTTC | CASRGRVLDDYGYTF
TRBJ1-5 | . | TRBV19 | . | TGTGCCAGTAGTATAAGCCAGCCCCAGCATTTT | CASSISQPQHF
TRBJ2-5 | . | TRBV14 | . | TGTGCCAGCAGCCAAGGAATCTTTGTGGGGTCAGGCCAAGAGACCCAGTACTTC | CASSQGIFVGSGQETQYF
TRBJ2-7 | . | TRBV7-9 | . | TGTGCCAGCAGCTTAGTTCAGGAGGGCGTCGAGCAGTACTTC | CASSLVQEGVEQYF
TRBJ2-5 | . | TRBV30 | . | TGTGCCTGCATCCAAGAGACCCAGTACTTC | CACIQETQYF
TRBJ2-7 | . | TRBV12-3/TRBV12-4 | . | TGTGCCAGCAGTTTAGGCCCCGCCTACGAGCAGTACTTC | CASSLGPAYEQYF
TRBJ1-1 | . | TRBV12-3/TRBV12-4 | . | TGTGCCAGCAGTTTAATAATGAACACTGAAGCTTTCTTT | CASSLIMNTEAFF
TRBJ2-7 | . | TRBV7-9 | . | TGTGCCAGCAGCCCAACAGGGCCCGGGCAGTACTTC | CASSPTGPGQYF
TRBJ1-1 | . | TRBV19 | . | TGTGCCAGTAGTAGGTTAGAGAACACTGAAGCTTTCTTT | CASSRLENTEAFF
TRBJ2-7 | once | TRBV20-1 | TRBD2 | TGCAGTGCTAGTCGGAGCGGGAGCTCCTACGAGCAGTACTTC | CSASRSGSSYEQYF
TRBJ1-5 | . | TRBV3-1/TRBV3-2 | . | TGTGCCAGCAGCCAAACCGGGGAGCCCCAGCATTTT | CASSQTGEPQHF
TRBJ2-7 | . | TRBV5-1 | . | TGCGCCAGCAGCTTGAGAGGGGTAGGAACCTACGAGCAGTACTTC | CASSLRGVGTYEQYF
TRBJ2-2 | . | TRBV6-2/TRBV6-3 | TRBD2 | TGTGCCAGCAGTTCGAGGACTAGCGGGAGTTCCGGGGAGCTGTTTTTT | CASSSRTSGSSGELFF
TRBJ2-1 | once | TRBV6-6 | . | TGTGCCAGCAGGGACAGACTAGATTTAGTCGATGAGCAGTTCTTC | CASRDRLDLVDEQFF
TRBJ1-1 | . | TRBV2 | . | TGTGCCAGCAGTGACGGATGGGCACCCCGCATGAACACTGAAGCTTTCTTT | CASSDGWAPRMNTEAFF
TRBJ1-1 | . | TRBV29-1 | . | TGCAGCGTTGAGGGTCAAGGGACGAAAGCTTTCTTT | CSVEGQGTKAFF
TRBJ2-7 | once | TRBV6-1 | . | TGTGCCAGCAGTGAAGCAGGGACCGCCCCACACGAGCAGTACTTC | CASSEAGTAPHEQYF
TRBJ1-5 | . | TRBV6-5 | . | TGTGCCAGCACCCGGGCCGACAGTAATCAGCCCCAGCATTTT | CASTRADSNQPQHF
TRBJ1-4 | . | TRBV6-5 | . | TGTGCCAGCAGGGATGGGGGAGGAAATGAAAAACTGTTTTTT | CASRDGGGNEKLFF
TRBJ1-2 | . | TRBV4-2 | TRBD1 | TGTGCCAGCAGCCAAGTGGGGGACAGGGGATACGATGGCTACACCTTC | CASSQVGDRGYDGYTF
TRBJ2-2 | . | TRBV6-5 | . | TGTGCCAGCAGTACCGACAGGTTGAACACCGGGGAGCTGTTTTTT | CASSTDRLNTGELFF
TRBJ2-7 | once | TRBV5-4 | TRBD2 | TGTGCCAGCAGCTTGGTACCTAGCGGGGGCAACGAGCAGTACTTC | CASSLVPSGGNEQYF
TRBJ2-3 | . | TRBV10-3 | TRBD2 | TGTGCCATCCAGGGGCTAGCGGGAGGTGGAGATACGCAGTATTTT | CAIQGLAGGGDTQYF
TRBJ2-2 | . | TRBV29-1 | . | TGCAGCGTTGAATGGCGGAACACCGGGGAGCTGTTTTTT | CSVEWRNTGELFF
TRBJ2-2 | once | TRBV27 | TRBD2 | TGTGCCAGCAGTTTCCGAGCGGGAGCGAACACCGGGGAGCTGTTTTTT | CASSFRAGANTGELFF
TRBJ2-1 | . | TRBV20-1 | . | TGCAGTGCTAGTAGCCCCTACAATGAGCAGTTCTTC | CSASSPYNEQFF
TRBJ1-5 | . | TRBV27 | . | TGTGCCAGCAGCACTCTGAATCAGCCCCAGCATTTT | CASSTLNQPQHF
TRBJ1-3 | . | TRBV5-1 | TRBD1 | TGCGCCAGCAGCTTGTCGATAGGGGGCATTGGAAACACCATATATTTT | CASSLSIGGIGNTIYF
TRBJ2-3 | . | TRBV6-4 | TRBD1 | TGTGCCAGCTCGACAGGGTTCGAAGATACGCAGTATTTT | CASSTGFEDTQYF
TRBJ2-7 | . | TRBV25-1 | . | TGTGCCAGCAGCCAAGGGGTGAGTAGCGGATACGAGCAGTACTTC | CASSQGVSSGYEQYF
TRBJ2-1 | . | TRBV6-2/TRBV6-3 | . | TGTGCCAGCAGTTACTTGGGACACATCTACAATGAGCAGTTCTTC | CASSYLGHIYNEQFF
TRBJ2-7 | few | TRBV10-3 | TRBD2 | TGTGCCAGTAGTGGCGGGAGTGCTTACGAGCAGTACTTC | CASSGGSAYEQYF
TRBJ2-2 | . | TRBV3-1/TRBV3-2 | TRBD2 | TGTGCCAGCAGCCTACGTTTAGCGGGGGGGCCCGGGGAGCTGTTTTTT | CASSLRLAGGPGELFF
TRBJ1-5 | few | TRBV27 | TRBD1 | TGTGCCAGCAGCCCGACAGGGAGCGACAGCAATCAGCCCCAGCATTTT | CASSPTGSDSNQPQHF
TRBJ2-7 | . | TRBV30 | . | TGTGCCTGGAGAGGGTCTAGCTCCTACGAGCAGTACTTC | CAWRGSSSYEQYF
TRBJ1-5 | . | TRBV30 | . | TGTGCCTGGAGCCCGGACAGTATGGGACAGCCCCAGCATTTT | CAWSPDSMGQPQHF
TRBJ1-2 | . | TRBV19 | . | TGTGCCAGTATGTCTACAGGAAGCTATGGCTACACCTTC | CASMSTGSYGYTF
TRBJ1-1 | . | TRBV19 | TRBD1 | TGTGCCAGTAGTATGGGGACAGCGAACACTGAAGCTTTCTTT | CASSMGTANTEAFF
TRBJ1-5 | . | TRBV6-5 | . | TGTGCCAGCAGTTATAGGGGACTGGGGGGAGAGCCCCAGCATTTT | CASSYRGLGGEPQHF
TRBJ2-1 | . | TRBV4-1 | TRBD2 | TGCGCCAGCAGCCAAGACCCTAGCGGGGATCCAATCCCCTACAATGAGCAGTTCTTC | CASSQDPSGDPIPYNEQFF
TRBJ2-5 | once | TRBV11-2 | TRBD1 | TGTGCCAGCAGCTTATCTTTCGTGGGACAGGTAGTGAGAGAGACCCAGTACTTC | CASSLSFVGQVVRETQYF
TRBJ1-1 | . | TRBV29-1 | . | TGCAGCGTTCTTATGGACCCGAACACTGAAGCTTTCTTT | CSVLMDPNTEAFF
TRBJ2-3 | . | TRBV30 | TRBD2 | TGTGCCTGGAGTGGACGGGAGGGCTTGCGGACAGATACGCAGTATTTT | CAWSGREGLRTDTQYF
TRBJ2-5 | . | TRBV25-1 | TRBD1 | TGTGCCAGCAGTGAATTTAGGGGGCGAGAGACCCAGTACTTC | CASSEFRGRETQYF
TRBJ2-7 | . | TRBV10-3 | . | TGTGCCATCAGTGAGTCGAACGATAACTCCTACGAGCAGTACTTC | CAISESNDNSYEQYF
TRBJ2-7 | . | TRBV30 | . | TGTGCCTGGAGTGTTGGACAGCGGAACGAGCAGTACTTC | CAWSVGQRNEQYF
TRBJ1-6 | few | TRBV7-9 | TRBD1 | TGTGCCAGCAGCCATTCAGGGACAGGGGGCAATTCACCCCTCCACTTT | CASSHSGTGGNSPLHF
TRBJ2-5 | . | TRBV6-4 | . | TGTGCCAGCAGTGAGACTCCCTTCGGGTCCCAGTACTTC | CASSETPFGSQYF
TRBJ2-1 | . | TRBV19 | TRBD2 | TGTGCCAGTAGCGGGACTAGCGGACCCTACAATGAGCAGTTCTTC | CASSGTSGPYNEQFF
TRBJ1-2 | . | TRBV24-1 | . | TGTGCCACCAGTGATTTGCGGACGGGCTATGGCTACACCTTC | CATSDLRTGYGYTF
TRBJ1-2 | . | TRBV6-2/TRBV6-3 | TRBD1 | TGTGCCAGCAGTTACGGACAGGGAGTCGATGGCTACACCTTC | CASSYGQGVDGYTF
TRBJ1-2 | . | TRBV6-5 | TRBD1 | TGTGCCAGCAGCCCAGGACAGGGCCTCATCTATGGCTACACCTTC | CASSPGQGLIYGYTF
TRBJ1-2 | few | TRBV3-1/TRBV3-2 | . | TGTGCCAGCAGCCAAGAGGCGGTTCCGGGTGGCTACACCTTC | CASSQEAVPGGYTF
TRBJ2-7 | . | TRBV5-4 | . | TGTGCCAGCAGCTTGGACTACTCTGCCTCCTACGAGCAGTACTTC | CASSLDYSASYEQYF
TRBJ1-4 | . | TRBV28 | TRBD1 | TGTGCCAGCAGTTCTACAGGGGGCCTTAATGAAAAACTGTTTTTT | CASSSTGGLNEKLFF
TRBJ1-2 | . | TRBV6-1 | . | TGTGCCAGCAGTGACATCCGGAAACGAAATCAGGGAGGGAAGAGAGGCTACACCTTC | CASSDIRKRNQGGKRGYTF
TRBJ1-6 | once | TRBV27 | . | TGTGCCAGCAGAAATCCCGGGCGGGATTCACCCCTCCACTTT | CASRNPGRDSPLHF
TRBJ2-3 | . | TRBV24-1 | . | TGTGCCACAGGGATCACAGATACGCAGTATTTT | CATGITDTQYF
TRBJ2-1 | . | TRBV18 | . | TGTGCCAGCTCACCGGGACAAATAGGTGAGCAGTTCTTC | CASSPGQIGEQFF